These T cell receptor beta chains were read from a single sample in a study of T cell changes during pregnancy in multiple sclerosis. The repertoire was sequenced with immunoSEQ multiplex PCR; TCRdb's copy has only in-frame clones and lacks some. Of 85,000 to 120,000 clones listed, less than 95% are singletons. This material consisted of peripheral blood, taken after pregnancy. The receptor source for this set is a female donor with multiple sclerosis, enrolled in a pregnancy study. CDR3s include the opening cysteine and the closing phenylalanine or tryptophan. A D gene is named only where the DNA matches it firmly. Size values are once, few and many counts, or a class for expanded clones, and some rows have none.

cdr3_nt	cdr3_aa	v_call	d_call	j_call	clone_size
TGTGCCAGTAGCCCGCCCGGGGGGGAGACCCAGTACTTC	CASSPPGGETQYF	TRBV19	TRBD2	TRBJ2-5	NA
TGTGCCAGCAGTCCGGTGGGGCGGATCTCCTACAATGAGCAGTTCTTC	CASSPVGRISYNEQFF	TRBV11-1	NA	TRBJ2-1	NA
TGTGCCAGCAGGTTTTCTAGCGGGGCCCCCTTCTACAATGAGCAGTTCTTC	CASRFSSGAPFYNEQFF	TRBV5-6	TRBD2	TRBJ2-1	NA
TGTGCCAGCATGGGTGCCGGGAGGGCCGCGTTCACCGGGGAGCTGTTTTTT	CASMGAGRAAFTGELFF	TRBV14	TRBD2	TRBJ2-2	NA
TGTGCCAGCAGCTTAGTTTTCCGGGGGACAGATACGCAGTATTTT	CASSLVFRGTDTQYF	TRBV13	NA	TRBJ2-3	once
TGCGCCAGCAGCCCTGTGAATTCCCCAGGATTAGATACGCAGTATTTT	CASSPVNSPGLDTQYF	TRBV5-1	NA	TRBJ2-3	NA
TGTGCCAGCAGCTTGGGCCTAGCGGTATACAATGAGCAGTTCTTC	CASSLGLAVYNEQFF	TRBV5-6	TRBD2	TRBJ2-1	once
TGTGCCAGCAGTTCCCCGGGACAGGGGAACACTGAAGCTTTCTTT	CASSSPGQGNTEAFF	TRBV27	TRBD1	TRBJ1-1	NA
TGTGCCAGCAGTGACAGGGGTATGGCGTACGAGCAGTACTTC	CASSDRGMAYEQYF	TRBV27	TRBD1	TRBJ2-7	once
TGTGCCAGCAAAGGAGGGGTGCGGCCCCAGCATTTT	CASKGGVRPQHF	TRBV28	NA	TRBJ1-5	NA
TGTGCCACCAGCAGAAGCACCGGGACAGGGGAGAACAATGAGCAGTTCTTC	CATSRSTGTGENNEQFF	TRBV15	TRBD1	TRBJ2-1	NA
TGCGCCAGCAGCCAGGACAGGACAGGGGGAAACATTCAGTACTTC	CASSQDRTGGNIQYF	TRBV5-1	TRBD1	TRBJ2-4	NA
TGTGCCTGGAGAGGGGACAGGGCGAGCTCCTACGAGCAGTACTTC	CAWRGDRASSYEQYF	TRBV30	TRBD1	TRBJ2-7	NA
TGTGCCAGCGGCTATGACAGGGTAGGAGGCTACGAGCAGTACTTC	CASGYDRVGGYEQYF	TRBV27	TRBD1	TRBJ2-7	NA
TGTGCCAGCAGCCGCAGCGGGGGGGCCTACGAGCAGTACTTC	CASSRSGGAYEQYF	TRBV14	TRBD2	TRBJ2-7	NA
TGTGCCAGCAGTGAAAGAGTGAGAGCTTTCTTT	CASSERVRAFF	TRBV2	NA	TRBJ1-1	NA
TGTGCCAGTAGCGACACCTTGAGCTCTGGAAACACCATATATTTT	CASSDTLSSGNTIYF	TRBV19	NA	TRBJ1-3	NA
TGTGCCAGCAGCTATGAGGGGGCGAACTATGGCTACACCTTC	CASSYEGANYGYTF	TRBV9	TRBD1	TRBJ1-2	NA
TGTGCCGGCAGTGACGTGGGCGCCGGTAATGAAAAACTGTTTTTT	CAGSDVGAGNEKLFF	TRBV6-1	NA	TRBJ1-4	NA
TGTGCCACCAGCAGAGCAGGTTTTTGGGAGCAGTACTTC	CATSRAGFWEQYF	TRBV15	NA	TRBJ2-7	NA
TGTGCCAGTAGTATAGGTGGGGGGGGTCAAGAGACCCAGTACTTC	CASSIGGGGQETQYF	TRBV19	TRBD2	TRBJ2-5	NA
TGTGCCAGCAGTTCTGGACAGGGGTATACGCCCCAGCATTTT	CASSSGQGYTPQHF	TRBV27	TRBD1	TRBJ1-5	NA
TGTGCCAGCAGCAAAATAGGTTCGGGGAATGGCTACACCTTC	CASSKIGSGNGYTF	TRBV21-1	NA	TRBJ1-2	NA
TGTGCCAGTCGGGGACTAGCGGGGAACACCGGGGAGCTGTTTTTT	CASRGLAGNTGELFF	TRBV19	TRBD2	TRBJ2-2	NA
TGTGCCAGCAGAGGGGTCGGTAAGGGACAGCCCCAGCATTTT	CASRGVGKGQPQHF	TRBV6-5	NA	TRBJ1-5	NA
TGTGCCTGGAGCCCCGGACAGGGAGGGCAGCCCCAGCATTTT	CAWSPGQGGQPQHF	TRBV30	TRBD1	TRBJ1-5	NA
TGCAGCGTTCAGGGGATGGACACAGATACGCAGTATTTT	CSVQGMDTDTQYF	TRBV29-1	NA	TRBJ2-3	once
TGCGCCAGCAGCCCTGGGACAGGGGCTATGACTAATGAAAAACTGTTTTTT	CASSPGTGAMTNEKLFF	TRBV5-1	TRBD1	TRBJ1-4	NA
TGTGCCAGCAGCGTAGTCGAGGGGGGGAACTATGGCTACACCTTC	CASSVVEGGNYGYTF	TRBV9	NA	TRBJ1-2	NA
TGTGCCTGGTCCTACAGGGGACCTAGCTATGGCTACACCTTC	CAWSYRGPSYGYTF	TRBV30	TRBD1	TRBJ1-2	NA
TGTGCCAGCTCAACCTGGGGACTAGACTACTACGAGCAGTACTTC	CASSTWGLDYYEQYF	TRBV18	TRBD2	TRBJ2-7	NA
TGCGCCAGCAGCTTGGTGCTCCGGGACTGGGGTACCGGGACTGGGTACAATGAGCAGTTCTTC	CASSLVLRDWGTGTGYNEQFF	TRBV5-1	NA	TRBJ2-1	NA
TGTGCCAGCAGTGGACCGGGACAGGGGCTCTACGAGCAGTACTTC	CASSGPGQGLYEQYF	TRBV6-7	TRBD1	TRBJ2-7	NA
TGCGCCAGCACCCCCTTACTAGCGGGGGGCTCCTACAATGAGCAGTTCTTC	CASTPLLAGGSYNEQFF	TRBV5-1	TRBD2	TRBJ2-1	NA
TGTGCCAGCTTACCCCCGCCTGGGACAGGGAACACTGAAGCTTTCTTT	CASLPPPGTGNTEAFF	TRBV18	TRBD1	TRBJ1-1	once
TGTGCCAGCAGTGAGATAGGAGAGAATCAGCCCCAGCATTTT	CASSEIGENQPQHF	TRBV25-1	NA	TRBJ1-5	NA
TGTGCCATCAGTGAAGGAGGATCCACAGATACGCAGTATTTT	CAISEGGSTDTQYF	TRBV10-3	NA	TRBJ2-3	NA
TGTGCCAGTCGGACTAGCGGGAGAGCAACCTCCCTCACAGATACGCAGTATTTT	CASRTSGRATSLTDTQYF	TRBV19	TRBD2	TRBJ2-3	NA
TGTGCCTGCCTACAGGGGAATAATTCACCCCTCCACTTT	CACLQGNNSPLHF	TRBV30	TRBD1	TRBJ1-6	NA
TGTGCCAGCAGCCTAGGGACTAGCGGGATCGAATCCTACGAGCAGTACTTC	CASSLGTSGIESYEQYF	TRBV9	TRBD2	TRBJ2-7	NA
TGTGCCAGTAGTATAGCAGGGAACAGTGAAGCTTTCTTT	CASSIAGNSEAFF	TRBV19	NA	TRBJ1-1	once
TGTGCCAGTACTAGGTCGGGGGACTACGAGCAGTACTTC	CASTRSGDYEQYF	TRBV2	NA	TRBJ2-7	NA
TGTGCCAGCTCACCCCAGGGATTATGGGACTATGGCTACACCTTC	CASSPQGLWDYGYTF	TRBV18	NA	TRBJ1-2	NA
TGTGCCAGTAGTCCTGGACTAGCTCGTCGCTCCTACAATGAGCAGTTCTTC	CASSPGLARRSYNEQFF	TRBV19	TRBD2	TRBJ2-1	NA
TGTGCCAGCTCCACCGGGACAGTGAACACTGAAGCTTTCTTT	CASSTGTVNTEAFF	TRBV2	TRBD1	TRBJ1-1	NA
TGTGCCAGTTCAGAGGTTGGTTTTCAGCCCCAGCATTTT	CASSEVGFQPQHF	TRBV19	NA	TRBJ1-5	few
TGCGCCAGCAGCTTGGACCAGGGTGGGGCCGGGGAGCTGTTTTTT	CASSLDQGGAGELFF	TRBV5-1	NA	TRBJ2-2	once
TGTGCCAGCAGCTTAAGGGCCCAGGGTGCTAGCTCCTACGAGCAGTACTTC	CASSLRAQGASSYEQYF	TRBV7-2	NA	TRBJ2-7	NA
TGTGCCACCAGCACTCCGTTTCAGCCCCAGCATTTT	CATSTPFQPQHF	TRBV15	NA	TRBJ1-5	NA
TGTGCCAGCAGCTATCAGACAGGCCGGGAAGAAAAACTGTTTTTT	CASSYQTGREEKLFF	TRBV9	NA	TRBJ1-4	NA
TGTGCCAGCAGCCGGGACAGGATCACCGGGGAGCTGTTTTTT	CASSRDRITGELFF	TRBV11-2	TRBD1	TRBJ2-2	few
TGTGCCAGCAGACCGACTAGCGGGGGGGGTCATACGCAGTATTTT	CASRPTSGGGHTQYF	TRBV6-5	TRBD2	TRBJ2-3	NA
TGTGCCAGTAGTATCGTGACAGGGGATCGCCAGCCCCAGCATTTT	CASSIVTGDRQPQHF	TRBV19	TRBD1	TRBJ1-5	NA
TGTGCCAGCAGATCCGGGACAGGGGTGAACACTGAAGCTTTCTTT	CASRSGTGVNTEAFF	TRBV6-1	TRBD1	TRBJ1-1	once
TGTGCCAGCAGTGCGACATCTCTTAGCACAGATACGCAGTATTTT	CASSATSLSTDTQYF	TRBV6-4	NA	TRBJ2-3	NA
TGTGCCAGCAGCTTTGGGGGGGCAGGAGGGGAGCCCCAGCATTTT	CASSFGGAGGEPQHF	TRBV9	NA	TRBJ1-5	once
TGTGCCACCAGCGAGGGGGTTCCGGGACAGGGGGCCTTTGGCTACACCTTC	CATSEGVPGQGAFGYTF	TRBV15	TRBD1	TRBJ1-2	NA